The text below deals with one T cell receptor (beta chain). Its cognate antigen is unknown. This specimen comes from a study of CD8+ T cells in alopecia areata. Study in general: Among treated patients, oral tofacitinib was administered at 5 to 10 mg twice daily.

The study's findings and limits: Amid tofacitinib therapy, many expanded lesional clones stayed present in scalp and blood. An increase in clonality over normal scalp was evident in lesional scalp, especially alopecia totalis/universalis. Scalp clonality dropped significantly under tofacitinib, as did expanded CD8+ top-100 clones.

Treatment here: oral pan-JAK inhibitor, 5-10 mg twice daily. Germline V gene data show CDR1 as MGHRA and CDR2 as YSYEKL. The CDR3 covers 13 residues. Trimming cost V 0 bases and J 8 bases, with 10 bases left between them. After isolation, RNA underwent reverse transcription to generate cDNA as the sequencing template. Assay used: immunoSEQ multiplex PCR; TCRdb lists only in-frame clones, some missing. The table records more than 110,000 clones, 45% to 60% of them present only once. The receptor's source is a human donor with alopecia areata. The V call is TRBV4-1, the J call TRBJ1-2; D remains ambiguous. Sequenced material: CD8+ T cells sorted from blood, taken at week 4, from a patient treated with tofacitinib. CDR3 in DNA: TGCGCCAGCAGCCAAGACGTCGAGGAGGGCTACACCTTC. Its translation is CASSQDVEEGYTF.